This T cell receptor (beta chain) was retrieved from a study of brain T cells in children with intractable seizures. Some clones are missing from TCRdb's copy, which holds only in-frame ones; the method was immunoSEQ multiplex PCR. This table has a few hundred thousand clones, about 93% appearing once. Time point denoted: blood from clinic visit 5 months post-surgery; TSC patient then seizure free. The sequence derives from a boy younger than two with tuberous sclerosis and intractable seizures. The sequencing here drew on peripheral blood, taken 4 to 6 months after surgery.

CDR3 DNA: TGTGCCAGTAGTATGGCCGCGGGGGTACAAGAGACCCAGTACTTC. Residues: CASSMAAGVQETQYF. V and J are TRBV19 and TRBJ2-5; TRBD2 matches at 7 bases. V gave up 3 bases and J gave up 2 bases; unmatched junction bases: 6. CDR1 is LNHDA and CDR2 is SQIVND in the germline V gene (reference sequence). The CDR3 runs to 15 residues.